This TCR beta chain was sequenced in a study of OX40 agonist ivuxolimab in advanced cancers. Study-wide background: Averaging approximately 60 years in age, with a range of about 23 to 85, the cohort was 82.7% male.

In its sample, this clone ranks as medium-sized. The antigen is undetermined. Trimming removed 7 bases from V and 5 bases from J, with 20 bases in between. Germline CDR1 SEHNR, CDR2 FQNEAQ (reference sequence). This CDR3 contains 15 residues. Individuals having autoimmune disease history or systemic immunosuppression were not enrolled. Samples were taken at baseline and on day 1 of cycles 4 and 7. Notes on the study in general: CD8+ T cells were the subset that, on average, had more expanded clones than CD4+.

Generated by immunoSEQ multiplex PCR, the TCRdb table keeps only in-frame clones and is missing some. Of about 48,000 clones in the sample, roughly nine tenths were seen once. The material was CD4+ or CD8+ T cells sorted from blood, obtained in a trial of the OX40 agonist ivuxolimab. The chain couples TRBV7-9 to TRBJ1-2; D is perhaps TRBD1 (5 bases). The sequence came from an adult with an advanced solid tumor such as melanoma, head and neck, liver or kidney cancer. CDR3 loop: CASTPKGVIGYGYTF. DNA for the CDR3: TGTGCCAGCACCCCTAAAGGGGTAATAGGGTATGGCTACACCTTC.